This T cell receptor (beta chain) appears in the sequencing data of a study of STAT5B mutations in CD4+ large granular lymphocyte leukemia. Study-level findings and limits: Main leukemic clonotypes were patient-specific, but more than 20% appeared at low frequency elsewhere. Compared with healthy controls (2/35), patient top clones favored TRBV06 (8/27). Data were not HLA-matched across samples. Without putative leukemic clones, patient CD4-sorted repertoires remained more clonal than healthy CD4+ repertoires.

The ends lost 5 bases at V and 2 bases at J; junction bases unmatched: 14. CDR1 and CDR2 (germline): SGHTA, FQGTGA. This CDR3 region has 17 residues. Method: immunoSEQ multiplex PCR; TCRdb's copy keeps in-frame clones and lacks some. The sample shows approximately 40,000 clones, 70% to 85% of them seen only once. Details on this clone: Its antigen remains unidentified.

The chain has TRBV7-3 and TRBJ2-5; TRBD1 matches at 7 bases. The sequencing input was CD4+ T cells from blood buffy coats. The sequence was obtained from a human donor in good health. The CDR3 DNA reads TGTGCCAGCAGCAAAGGGGCAGGGGGAGTCGGGCAAGAGACCCAGTACTTC. This sequence encodes CASSKGAGGVGQETQYF.